This TCR beta chain was captured in a study of blood T cell repertoires in COVID-19. Study context: COVID-19 samples from acute and convalescent phases originated in the United States, Italy and Spain. T cells, B-cell-depleted T cells, or PBMCs supplied cDNA or gDNA.

Source study methods: Estimated nucleated cell counts came from reference gene primer amplification. Using immunoSEQ multiplex PCR, the repertoire was profiled, and TCRdb retains in-frame clones only, with some absent. V and J calls and clone size are as listed in that table; D and trimming were resolved from the DNA. The sample lists about 44,000 clones, over 75% occurring once. The trim removed 4 bases at V and 10 bases at J, leaving 7 bases unmatched. Germline CDR1 and CDR2: LNHDA and SQIVND (reference sequence). The CDR3 totals 13 residues. The table lists this clone with a count of one. Sequencing used peripheral blood. The clonotype originates from a woman aged 40 to 50 with acute or convalescent COVID-19. The chain has TRBV19 and TRBJ2-1; 7 bases are shared with TRBD2. The CDR3 region is CASSRLALGEQFF. CDR3 DNA: TGTGCCAGTAGTAGACTAGCCCTAGGGGAGCAGTTCTTC.